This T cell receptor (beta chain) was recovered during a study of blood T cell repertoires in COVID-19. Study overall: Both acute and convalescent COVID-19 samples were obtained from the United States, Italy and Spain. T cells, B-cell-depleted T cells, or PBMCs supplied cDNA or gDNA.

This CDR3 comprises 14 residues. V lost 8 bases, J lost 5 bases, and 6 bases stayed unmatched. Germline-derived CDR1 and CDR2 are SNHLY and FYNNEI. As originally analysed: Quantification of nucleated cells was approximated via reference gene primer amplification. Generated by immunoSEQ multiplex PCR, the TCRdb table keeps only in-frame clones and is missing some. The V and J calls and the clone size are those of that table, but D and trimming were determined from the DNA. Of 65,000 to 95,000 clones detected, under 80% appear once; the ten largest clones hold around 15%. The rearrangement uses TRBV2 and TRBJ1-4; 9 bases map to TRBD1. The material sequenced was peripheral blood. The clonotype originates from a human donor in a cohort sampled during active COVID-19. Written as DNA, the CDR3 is TGTGCCAGCCGGACCGGGACAGGGAATGAAAAACTGTTTTTT. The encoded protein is CASRTGTGNEKLFF.